Given below is one TCR beta chain in context. Antigen: not known. The read terminates 3 residues ahead of where the CDR3 ends, so the germline J gene completes it. This sample is part of a study of Tregs in tolerant kidney transplant recipients. Overall study results and limits: Few patients were studied, so findings need validation in larger groups. The most relevant donor-specific Treg TCRbeta repertoire apparently came from expansion with activated donor B cells.

Related graft donors supplied nonmyeloablative bone marrow transplants, and mixed chimerism was transient. V was shortened by 6 bases and J by 4 bases, with 16 bases between the two germline ends. CDR1 and CDR2 (germline): LNHDA, SQIVND (reference sequence). The CDR3 runs to 14 residues. Method: immunoSEQ multiplex PCR; TCRdb's copy keeps in-frame clones and lacks some. The sample table sets out some 29,000 clones. V is TRBV19 and J is TRBJ2-7; perhaps TRBD1 as D (6 bases). The sequence came from a human patient who received a combined kidney and bone marrow transplant. Some T cells may originate from the graft donor. This sample comprised CD4+ T cells from blood (PBMCs), obtained 24 months after the transplant. The part of the CDR3 DNA that was read is TGTGCCAGTAGCGACCCAGGGGAAAGTTACGAG. Its translation: CASSDPGESYE. The complete CDR3 sequence is CASSDPGESYEQYF.